This T cell receptor (beta chain) was obtained from a study of TIL therapy for anti-PD-1-resistant metastatic lung cancer. Study details: Tumors carried a median about 1.5 non-synonymous mutations per megabase. Notes on the study in general: After infusion, TIL clonotypes partly replaced peripheral T cells and declined over months.

Indicated time point: pre-treatment sample, taken before nivolumab and TIL therapy. With regard to this clone: Its antigen is unknown.

Sequencing used immunoSEQ v3. Each library reached roughly 2 million read pairs, or 5-6 million at deep level. Sequencing used immunoSEQ multiplex PCR; TCRdb keeps in-frame clones, though not all of them. The data hold tens of thousands of clones, with roughly 91% observed a single time. This TCR came from a person between 30 and 80 years old with non-small cell lung cancer. The material was blood, obtained at baseline.

The chain's CDR3 is CASSSWGRRGNEKLFF. Here the CDR3 DNA reads TGCGCCAGCAGCTCCTGGGGCCGCCGCGGGAATGAAAAACTGTTTTTT. The chain uses TRBV5-1 and TRBJ1-4, with D perhaps matching TRBD1 (5 bases). The V end was cut by 3 bases, the J end by 5 bases, with 17 bases between. The CDR3 has 16 residues. Looked up from germline, CDR1 is SGHRS and CDR2 is YFSETQ.